Listed below are T cell receptor beta chains from one sample, sequenced in a study of shared clonotypes between healthy human individuals. Assay: immunoSEQ multiplex PCR; the TCRdb copy retains only in-frame clones and omits some. The repertoire has about 470,000 clones, more than 75% of them found once; the top ten carry about 12%. Specimen: PBMCs. These receptors were taken from a woman in her thirties or forties in good health. Some clones in this sample may be carry-over from other donors' samples. CDR3s include the opening cysteine and the closing phenylalanine or tryptophan. The D gene is left open where the match is weak. A row's size may be missing; if present it is once, few, many or a size class.

d_call,clone_size,j_call,v_call,cdr3_nt,cdr3_aa
TRBD2,.,TRBJ2-7,TRBV18,TGTGCCAGCTCACTAGCCCTAGCGGTACCCACCTACGAGCAGTACTTC,CASSLALAVPTYEQYF
.,.,TRBJ2-5,TRBV18,TGTGCCAGCTCACCGCGCGGGGCCTACCAAGAGACCCAGTACTTC,CASSPRGAYQETQYF
TRBD1,.,TRBJ2-7,TRBV5-1,TGCGCCAGCAGCCCGACAGGGTTACGGTCCTACGAGCAGTACTTC,CASSPTGLRSYEQYF
.,.,TRBJ2-7,TRBV6-1,TGTGCCAGCAGTGAATGGCCAGGTGAGCAGTACTTC,CASSEWPGEQYF
.,.,TRBJ1-1,TRBV5-6,TGTGCCAGCAGCTCCAGGGGAGGGAAGACTGAAGCTTTCTTT,CASSSRGGKTEAFF
.,.,TRBJ2-6,TRBV27,TGTGCCAGCAGTTCGCCTGGCCTCTCTGGGGCCAACGTCCTGACTTTC,CASSSPGLSGANVLTF
TRBD1,.,TRBJ2-5,TRBV11-1,TGTGCCAGCAGCCTAGCCGGGACAGCCCAAGAGACCCAGTACTTC,CASSLAGTAQETQYF
TRBD1,.,TRBJ1-5,TRBV6-4,TGTGCCAGCAGTGGCCAGGGGGGACACCAGAACGGCAATCAGCCCCAGCATTTT,CASSGQGGHQNGNQPQHF
.,.,TRBJ2-1,TRBV7-8,TGTGCCAGCAGCACCGGCCCGCCAAATGAGCAGTTCTTC,CASSTGPPNEQFF
TRBD1,.,TRBJ1-1,TRBV4-1,TGCGCCAGCAGCCAAGTGGGGACAGCGGGGTCACGAGCTTTCTTT,CASSQVGTAGSRAFF
.,.,TRBJ2-7,TRBV14,TGTGCCAGCAGCCAAGGGTTCGGTATGCAGGGATCCTACGAGCAGTACTTC,CASSQGFGMQGSYEQYF
.,.,TRBJ1-1,TRBV6-5,TGTGCCAGCACCGCCGGGGGACCGAAGAACACTGAAGCTTTCTTT,CASTAGGPKNTEAFF
.,.,TRBJ2-3,TRBV11-2,TGTGCCAGCACCCAAGCAGGGAACACAGATACGCAGTATTTT,CASTQAGNTDTQYF
.,.,TRBJ1-1,TRBV11-1,TGTGCCAGCAGCCTTTATAGGACAGCTGGCACTGAAGCTTTCTTT,CASSLYRTAGTEAFF
.,.,TRBJ2-1,TRBV12-5,TGTGCTAGTGGTTTGTCCGTCTACAATGAGCAGTTCTTC,CASGLSVYNEQFF
.,.,TRBJ2-7,TRBV9,TGTGCCAGCAGCGAATTAACAGACCTTCGGGAGCAGTACTTC,CASSELTDLREQYF
.,.,TRBJ1-1,TRBV5-1,TGCGCCAGCAGCCCAAGGACGCTGGACACTGAAGCTTTCTTT,CASSPRTLDTEAFF
.,few,TRBJ1-2,TRBV7-8,TGTGCCAGCAGCTTAGGGCGTCGGGGGGGGTATGGCTACACCTTC,CASSLGRRGGYGYTF
TRBD1,.,TRBJ2-1,TRBV11-1,TGTGCCAGCAGCTTAATCCTGGGACAGGGCTTTAATGAGCAGTTCTTC,CASSLILGQGFNEQFF
.,.,TRBJ2-7,TRBV21-1,TGTGCCAGCAGCAAGGGTCTAGTGTCCCACGAGCAGTACTTC,CASSKGLVSHEQYF
.,once,TRBJ1-2,TRBV9,TGTGCCAGCAGCGTAGGAGTAGATGCTAACTATGGCTACACCTTC,CASSVGVDANYGYTF
TRBD1,few,TRBJ1-1,TRBV28,TGTGCCAGCAGTTTTAACCGGGGACAGGGACGAACTGAAGCTTTCTTT,CASSFNRGQGRTEAFF
TRBD2,.,TRBJ2-5,TRBV4-3,TGCGCCAGCAGCCAAGACTTCGCGGGAGGGCCGGAGACCCAGTACTTC,CASSQDFAGGPETQYF
.,.,TRBJ1-2,TRBV7-2,TGTGCCAGCAGCTTAGCCCAGACAGGCAGCTATGGCTACACCTTC,CASSLAQTGSYGYTF
TRBD1,.,TRBJ1-2,TRBV10-3,TGTGCCAGCAGAGATTTAAGGACAGGGGGTCACTATGGCTACACCTTC,CASRDLRTGGHYGYTF
.,.,TRBJ2-4,TRBV9,TGTGCCAGCAGCGTAGAGTATGGGGTGGGAAACATTCAGTACTTC,CASSVEYGVGNIQYF
.,.,TRBJ2-6,TRBV27,TGTGCCAGCAGGCCGGGACATAGCTCTGGGGCCAACGTCCTGACTTTC,CASRPGHSSGANVLTF
.,.,TRBJ1-1,TRBV7-9,TGTGCCAGCAGTTTCGCCGGGGCCCGCACTGAAGCTTTCTTT,CASSFAGARTEAFF